This TCR beta chain is from a study of T cell changes during pregnancy in multiple sclerosis. This CDR3 region has 16 residues. The V and J ends lost 1 base and 0 bases, in that order; junction bases with no gene match: 4. Germline CDR1 reads LGHNA; CDR2 reads YSLEER. Profiled with immunoSEQ multiplex PCR; TCRdb holds only in-frame clones, not every one. The sample holds about 86,000 clones; less than 95% are singletons and the top ten take around 1.8%. V is TRBV4-3 and J is TRBJ2-3, with TRBD2 matching over 7 bases. Sequenced here: peripheral blood, sampled in the first trimester of pregnancy. This clonotype was obtained from a female donor in good health, enrolled as a control in a pregnancy study. CDR3 DNA sequence: TGCGCCAGCAGCCAAGCGCGGGGGACTAGCACAGATACGCAGTATTTT. Translating it yields CASSQARGTSTDTQYF.